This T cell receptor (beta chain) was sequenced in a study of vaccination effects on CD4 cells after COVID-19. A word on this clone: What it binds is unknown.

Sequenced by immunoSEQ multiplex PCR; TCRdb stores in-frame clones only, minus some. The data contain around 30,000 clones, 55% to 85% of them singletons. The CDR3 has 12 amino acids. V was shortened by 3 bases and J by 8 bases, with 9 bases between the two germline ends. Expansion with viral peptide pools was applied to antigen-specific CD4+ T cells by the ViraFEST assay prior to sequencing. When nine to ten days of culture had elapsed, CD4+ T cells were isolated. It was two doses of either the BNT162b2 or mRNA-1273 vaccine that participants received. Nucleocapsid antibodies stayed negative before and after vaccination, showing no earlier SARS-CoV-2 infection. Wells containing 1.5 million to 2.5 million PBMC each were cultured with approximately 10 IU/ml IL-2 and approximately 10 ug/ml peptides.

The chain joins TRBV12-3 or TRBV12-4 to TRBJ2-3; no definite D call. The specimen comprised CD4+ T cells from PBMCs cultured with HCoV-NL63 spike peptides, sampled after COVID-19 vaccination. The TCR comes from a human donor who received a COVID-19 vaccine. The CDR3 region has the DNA TGTGCCAGCAGTTTTCGGTCGGGTACGCAGTATTTT. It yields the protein CASSFRSGTQYF.